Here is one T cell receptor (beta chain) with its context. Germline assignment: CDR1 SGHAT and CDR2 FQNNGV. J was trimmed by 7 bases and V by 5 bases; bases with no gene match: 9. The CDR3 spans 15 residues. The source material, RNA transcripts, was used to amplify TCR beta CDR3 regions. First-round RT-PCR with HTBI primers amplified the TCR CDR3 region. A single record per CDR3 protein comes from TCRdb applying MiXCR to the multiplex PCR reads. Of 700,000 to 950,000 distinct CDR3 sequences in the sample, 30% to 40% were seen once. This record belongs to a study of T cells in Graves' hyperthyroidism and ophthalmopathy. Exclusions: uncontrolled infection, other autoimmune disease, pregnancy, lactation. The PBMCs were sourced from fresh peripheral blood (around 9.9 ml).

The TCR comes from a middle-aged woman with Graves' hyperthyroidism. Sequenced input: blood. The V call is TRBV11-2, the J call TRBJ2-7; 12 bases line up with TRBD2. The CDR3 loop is CASSLRLAGAGEQYF. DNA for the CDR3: TGTGCCAGCAGCCTAAGACTAGCGGGAGCTGGAGAGCAGTACTTC.